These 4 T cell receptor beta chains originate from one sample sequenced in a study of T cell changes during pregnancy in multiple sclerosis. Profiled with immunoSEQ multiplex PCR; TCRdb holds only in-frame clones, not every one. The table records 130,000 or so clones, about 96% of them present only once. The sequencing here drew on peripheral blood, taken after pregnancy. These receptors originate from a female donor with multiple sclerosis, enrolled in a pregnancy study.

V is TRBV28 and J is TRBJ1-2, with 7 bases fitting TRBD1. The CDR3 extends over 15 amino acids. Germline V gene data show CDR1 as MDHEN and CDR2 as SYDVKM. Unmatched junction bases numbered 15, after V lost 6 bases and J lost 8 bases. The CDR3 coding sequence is TGTGCCAGCAGCCTACATGAGACAGGGCGAGGAGGCTACACCTTC. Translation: CASSLHETGRGGYTF.

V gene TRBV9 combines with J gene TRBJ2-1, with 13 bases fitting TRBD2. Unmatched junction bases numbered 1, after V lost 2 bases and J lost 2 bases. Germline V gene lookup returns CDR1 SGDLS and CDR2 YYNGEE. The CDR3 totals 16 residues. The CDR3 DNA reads TGTGCCAGCAGCGTCGGACTAGCGGGAGCCTACAATGAGCAGTTCTTC. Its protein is CASSVGLAGAYNEQFF.

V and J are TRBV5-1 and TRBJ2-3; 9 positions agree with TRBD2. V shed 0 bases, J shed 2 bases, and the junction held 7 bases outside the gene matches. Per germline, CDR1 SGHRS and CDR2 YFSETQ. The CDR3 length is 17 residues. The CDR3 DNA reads TGCGCCAGCAGCTTGGGTCCGGGACTAGCCTACACAGATACGCAGTATTTT. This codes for CASSLGPGLAYTDTQYF.

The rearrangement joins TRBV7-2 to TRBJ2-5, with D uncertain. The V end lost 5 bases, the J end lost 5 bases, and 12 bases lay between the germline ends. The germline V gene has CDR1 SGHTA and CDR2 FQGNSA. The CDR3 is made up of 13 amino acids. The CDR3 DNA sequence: TGTGCCAGCAGCCTAATTGCAATGGAGACCCAGTACTTC. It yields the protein CASSLIAMETQYF.